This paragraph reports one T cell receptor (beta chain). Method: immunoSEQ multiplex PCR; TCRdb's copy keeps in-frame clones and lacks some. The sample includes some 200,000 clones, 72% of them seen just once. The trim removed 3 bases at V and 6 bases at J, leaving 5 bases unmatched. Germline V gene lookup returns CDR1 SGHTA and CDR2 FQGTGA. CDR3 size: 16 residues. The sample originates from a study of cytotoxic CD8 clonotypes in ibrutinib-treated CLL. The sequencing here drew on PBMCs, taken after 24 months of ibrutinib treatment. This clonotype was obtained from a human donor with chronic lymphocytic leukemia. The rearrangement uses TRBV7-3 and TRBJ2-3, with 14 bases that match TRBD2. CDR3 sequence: CASSLGLAGVRDTQYF. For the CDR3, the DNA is TGTGCCAGCAGCTTGGGACTAGCGGGAGTTAGGGATACGCAGTATTTT.